These 32 T cell receptor beta chains were all obtained from the same sample, sequenced in a study of T cell changes during pregnancy in multiple sclerosis. Some clones are missing from TCRdb's copy, which holds only in-frame ones; the method was immunoSEQ multiplex PCR. The sample has 100,000 or so clones; approximately 93% are singletons. Sequenced material: peripheral blood, taken after pregnancy. The source of these receptors is a female donor with multiple sclerosis, enrolled in a pregnancy study.

The chain links TRBV7-9 to TRBJ1-5; a weak D match, TRBD1 (6 bases). The germline V gene encodes CDR1 SEHNR and CDR2 FQNEAQ (reference sequence). The V end was cut by 4 bases, the J end by 5 bases, with 15 bases between. The length of the CDR3 is 15 residues. The chain's CDR3 is CASSSGQIGHQPQHF. CDR3 in DNA: TGTGCCAGCAGCTCCGGACAGATAGGGCATCAGCCCCAGCATTTT.

In its sample, this clone was seen once. This chain connects TRBV27 to TRBJ2-7, with 15 bases fitting TRBD2. V was pared by 7 bases and J by 4 bases, with 5 bases of the junction left unmatched. Germline CDR1 and CDR2: MNHEY and SMNVEV (reference sequence). The CDR3 spans 15 residues. The CDR3 region is CASTPGLAGGYEQYF. The CDR3 DNA reads as TGTGCCAGCACCCCGGGACTAGCGGGGGGTTACGAGCAGTACTTC.

The CDR3 region has the DNA TGTGCCACCAGCTGGGTGGACGGACTCAACAATGAGCAGTTCTTC. Translation gives CATSWVDGLNNEQFF. The chain links TRBV15 to TRBJ2-1; TRBD2 is a possible D gene (5 bases). CDR3 size: 15 residues. CDR1 is LNHNV and CDR2 is YYDKDF in the germline V gene (reference sequence). V gave up 5 bases and J gave up 5 bases, with 16 bases separating them.

The rearrangement uses TRBV29-1 and TRBJ1-2, with 8 positions matching TRBD1. The V gene's germline CDR1 is SQVTM and CDR2 ANQGSEA. This CDR3 has 13 amino acids. V lost 4 bases to trimming and J lost 8 bases; unmatched junction nucleotides: 9. CDR3 protein: CSVVSLGQGGYTF. CDR3 DNA: TGCAGCGTTGTATCCCTCGGACAGGGAGGCTACACCTTC.

The chain uses TRBV19 and TRBJ1-5; the match to TRBD1 covers 8 bases. In germline, CDR1 is LNHDA, CDR2 SQIVND (reference sequence). V shed 5 bases, J shed 1 base, and the junction held 7 bases outside the gene matches. The CDR3 is 16 residues long. CDR3 sequence: CASSPQDRGSNQPQHF. CDR3 nucleotide sequence: TGTGCCAGTAGTCCTCAAGACAGGGGCAGCAATCAGCCCCAGCATTTT.

The rearrangement uses TRBV6-5 and TRBJ2-1; TRBD1 agrees at 7 bases. The CDR3 loop spans 15 amino acids. Germline CDR1 and CDR2: MNHEY and SVGAGI. J gave up 5 bases and V 8 bases, and 12 bases lay outside the gene matches. In nucleotides, the CDR3 is TGTGCCAGCTCAGAACAGGGGATAAGTGACAATGAGCAGTTCTTC. Its protein product is CASSEQGISDNEQFF.

The chain has TRBV4-2 and TRBJ2-3; TRBD2 aligns across 9 bases. Unmatched junction bases numbered 9, after V lost 4 bases and J lost 1 base. Germline-derived CDR1 and CDR2 are LGHNA and YNFKEQ. The CDR3 runs to 17 residues. The CDR3 loop is CASSPYVGLAGTDTQYF. CDR3 coding DNA: TGTGCCAGCAGCCCTTACGTGGGACTAGCCGGCACAGATACGCAGTATTTT.

The rearrangement uses TRBV29-1 and TRBJ2-1, with TRBD2 matching 13 bases. There are 12 residues in the CDR3. Unmatched junction bases numbered 6, after V lost 4 bases and J lost 15 bases. Germline V gene sequence: CDR1 SQVTM, CDR2 ANQGSEA. The CDR3: CSVVTSGGMGFF. The CDR3 DNA sequence: TGCAGCGTTGTGACTAGCGGGGGGATGGGGTTCTTC.

This chain links TRBV9 with TRBJ2-5; 10 bases match TRBD2. V dropped 2 bases and J dropped 4; count of bases not matched to a gene: 5. Germline lookup yields CDR1 SGDLS and CDR2 YYNGEE. This CDR3 is built from 15 residues. In DNA form, the CDR3 reads TGTGCCAGCAGCGTGAGCGGGGGGGCCGTAGAGACCCAGTACTTC. It specifies CASSVSGGAVETQYF.

The genes are TRBV6-5 and TRBJ2-1; 8 nucleotides agree with TRBD1. The CDR3 runs 13 residues. After removal of 5 bases from V and 7 bases from J, the junction contained 4 bases not matched to a gene. Looked up from germline, CDR1 is MNHEY and CDR2 is SVGAGI. CDR3 nucleotides: TGTGCCAGCAGTCCGGGACAGGCTAATGAGCAGTTCTTC. It translates to CASSPGQANEQFF.

This chain links TRBV10-3 with TRBJ1-1; a possible D gene is TRBD1 (6 bases). Germline loops: CDR1 ENHRY, CDR2 SYGVKD. CDR3 length: 13 residues. V was shortened by 7 bases and J by 11 bases, with 20 bases between the two germline ends. As DNA, the CDR3 is TGTGCCATCACCCCCGCCGCAGGGGACGGCGCTTTCTTT. This sequence encodes CAITPAAGDGAFF.

This rearrangement joins TRBV28 to TRBJ1-5; D not certain. CDR3 length equals 11 residues. V lost 3 bases to trimming and J lost 7 bases, with 4 bases between them. CDR1 MDHEN and CDR2 SYDVKM come from the germline V gene. CDR3 region: CASSLGQPQHF. The DNA for the CDR3 is TGTGCCAGCAGTTTGGGCCAGCCCCAGCATTTT.

The V gene is TRBV7-2, the J gene TRBJ1-2, with D maybe TRBD1 (5 bases). Trimming stripped 6 bases from V and 0 bases from J, with 14 bases between. This CDR3 comprises 15 residues. CDR1 SGHTA and CDR2 FQGNSA come from the germline V gene. In nucleotides, the CDR3 is TGTGCCAGCAGGATCAGGGATGGCTCTAACTATGGCTACACCTTC. Encoded protein: CASRIRDGSNYGYTF.

This clone was seen just once. V is TRBV2 and J is TRBJ2-7; maybe TRBD1 (6 bases). Trimming removed 7 bases at V and 6 bases at J, with 13 bases between. CDR3 size: 12 residues. Looked up from germline, CDR1 is SNHLY and CDR2 is FYNNEI. The CDR3 region has the DNA TGTGCCAGCACCGACAGGTCGGGCGAGCAGTACTTC. It yields the protein CASTDRSGEQYF.

This rearrangement joins TRBV7-3 to TRBJ1-1; TRBD1 might be the D (5 bases). The CDR3 spans 14 residues. Germline V lookup: CDR1 SGHTA, CDR2 FQGTGA. V lost 1 base and J 8 bases, leaving 14 bases between the germline ends. CDR3 sequence reads: CASSLMAGGTEAFF. The DNA for the CDR3 is TGTGCCAGCAGCTTAATGGCCGGGGGGACCGAAGCTTTCTTT.

As DNA, the CDR3 is TGTGCCAGCAGCTCGGGGCGGGGGAGCGGCACCGGGGAGCTGTTTTTT. Translated, it gives CASSSGRGSGTGELFF. The rearrangement joins TRBV7-3 to TRBJ2-2, with TRBD2 matching over 7 bases. Germline CDR1 is SGHTA and CDR2 is FQGTGA. V dropped 4 bases and J dropped 4; count of bases not matched to a gene: 9. This CDR3 spans 16 amino acids.

This chain connects TRBV10-3 to TRBJ1-2; the match to TRBD1 covers 9 bases. This CDR3 has 16 amino acids. The junction had 9 bases not matched to a gene; V was cut back by 3 bases and J by 4 bases. Germline CDR1 ENHRY, CDR2 SYGVKD. CDR3: CAISDLTGQGFYGYTF. CDR3 bases: TGTGCCATCAGTGACCTGACGGGACAGGGTTTCTATGGCTACACCTTC.

In this sample, this clone turned up a few times. V usage is TRBV9 and J usage is TRBJ1-3; unclear D gene. The CDR3 covers 14 residues. Trimming took off 4 bases at V and 6 bases at J, with 14 bases between the two ends. Looked up from germline, CDR1 is SGDLS and CDR2 is YYNGEE. CDR3 coding DNA: TGTGCCAGCAGCTCGGGGAGAGGGTTAAACACCATATATTTT. The encoded protein is CASSSGRGLNTIYF. The full variable domain, its missing parts supplied by reference TRBV9 and TRBJ1-3, is DSGVTQTPKHLITATGQRVTLRCSPRSGDLSVYWYQQSLDQGLQFLIQYYNGEERAKGNILERFSAQQFPDLHSELNLSSLELGDSALYFCASSSGRGLNTIYFGEGSWLTVV.

The V and J genes are TRBV6-6 and TRBJ1-2; D might be TRBD1 (5 bases). The germline V gene encodes CDR1 MNHNY and CDR2 SVGAGI (reference sequence). The CDR3 loop spans 14 amino acids. Between the trimmed V and J ends, which lost 0 bases and 4 bases, there was a span of 9 bases. CDR3 amino acids: CASSYSQGGYGYTF. CDR3 nucleotides: TGTGCCAGCAGTTACTCCCAGGGCGGCTATGGCTACACCTTC.

The V gene is TRBV2, the J gene TRBJ2-7; 8 positions match TRBD2. Per germline, CDR1 SNHLY and CDR2 FYNNEI. CDR3 length: 11 amino acids. J lost 4 bases, V lost 11 bases, and 4 bases had no gene match. The CDR3 nucleotides are TGTGCCCTCCGCGGGGGGTACGAGCAGTACTTC. This gives the protein CALRGGYEQYF.

The rearrangement joins TRBV11-1 to TRBJ2-7; maybe TRBD1 (5 bases). V was clipped by 1 base and J by 2 bases, with 12 bases between them. Germline loops: CDR1 SGHAT, CDR2 FQDESV (reference sequence). The CDR3 loop spans 15 amino acids. This chain's CDR3 is CASSLDRTKTYEQYF. The CDR3 bases are TGTGCCAGCAGCTTAGACCGGACAAAGACCTACGAGCAGTACTTC. Using reference TRBV11-1 and TRBJ2-7 for the parts outside the CDR3, the full variable domain is EAEVAQSPRYKITEKSQAVAFWCDPISGHATLYWYRQILGQGPELLVQFQDESVVDDSQLPKDRFSAERLKGVDSTLKIQPAELGDSAMYLCASSLDRTKTYEQYFGPGTRLTVT.

The V and J genes are TRBV2 and TRBJ2-1; 8 nucleotides line up with TRBD2. CDR1 and CDR2 from the germline V gene are SNHLY and FYNNEI. This CDR3 is built from 12 residues. Losses at the gene ends were 5 bases for V and 15 bases for J; bases not matched to a gene: 9. DNA of the CDR3: TGTGCCAGCAGTTTATATAGCGGGGTGGGGTTCTTC. It specifies CASSLYSGVGFF.

The rearrangement links TRBV11-3 to TRBJ2-1; 13 nucleotides agree with TRBD2. The ends lost 6 bases at V and 5 bases at J; junction bases unmatched: 4. The CDR3 is 15 amino acids. Germline CDR1 SGHNT, CDR2 YENEEA. CDR3 protein: CASSSGLAGNNEQFF. The CDR3 DNA follows: TGTGCCAGCAGTTCGGGACTAGCGGGGAACAATGAGCAGTTCTTC.

On this clone itself: At one of its ends the junction is not consistent with the germline gene, which may arise from a read error. This sequence joins TRBV7-7 and TRBJ2-3; 7 bases are shared with TRBD1. The CDR3 extends over 14 amino acids. From germline, CDR1 is SSHAT and CDR2 FNYEAQ (reference sequence). CDR3 sequence: CASSFRGWADTQYF. CDR3 in DNA: TGTGCTAGCAGCTTCAGGGGGTGGGCAGATACGCAGTATTTT.

The chain carries TRBV5-6 and TRBJ2-5; no definite D call. The CDR3 is made up of 13 amino acids. Germline V lookup: CDR1 SGHDT, CDR2 YYEEEE. V lost 3 bases to trimming and J lost 0 bases, with 6 bases between them. The CDR3 nucleotides read TGTGCCAGCAGCTCACAGAACCAAGAGACCCAGTACTTC. It translates to CASSSQNQETQYF. The variable domain in full, completed from reference TRBV5-6 and TRBJ2-5, reads DAGVTQSPTHLIKTRGQQVTLRCSPKSGHDTVSWYQQALGQGPQFIFQYYEEEERQRGNFPDRFSGHQFPNYSSELNVNALLLGDSALYLCASSSQNQETQYFGPGTRLLVL.

The V call is TRBV10-3, the J call TRBJ1-6; D might be TRBD1 (6 bases). The CDR3 contains 15 residues. Between the trimmed V and J ends, which lost 3 bases and 9 bases, there was a span of 15 bases. Germline CDR1 and CDR2: ENHRY and SYGVKD. CDR3 coding DNA: TGTGCCATCAGTGACCCGACAGGAGGACGTTCACCCCTCCACTTT. The encoded protein is CAISDPTGGRSPLHF.

V is TRBV9 and J is TRBJ1-6; D unresolved. Germline CDR1 reads SGDLS; CDR2 reads YYNGEE. This CDR3 contains 15 residues. V was trimmed by 4 bases and J by 7 bases, leaving 15 bases between them. Here the CDR3 DNA reads TGTGCCAGCAGCTCACGCGGGCCGAAGAATTCACCCCTCCACTTT. It codes for CASSSRGPKNSPLHF. The variable domain in full, completed from reference TRBV9 and TRBJ1-6, reads DSGVTQTPKHLITATGQRVTLRCSPRSGDLSVYWYQQSLDQGLQFLIQYYNGEERAKGNILERFSAQQFPDLHSELNLSSLELGDSALYFCASSSRGPKNSPLHFGNGTRLTVT.

The chain recombines TRBV5-5 with TRBJ1-5, with D perhaps matching TRBD1 (6 bases). Germline lookup yields CDR1 SGHKS and CDR2 YYEKEE (reference sequence). The CDR3 covers 16 residues. Trimming pared 5 bases from V and 3 bases from J, leaving 18 bases between. CDR3 in amino acids: CASSSIGGGHNQPQHF. The CDR3 bases are TGTGCCAGCAGTTCGATAGGGGGGGGCCACAATCAGCCCCAGCATTTT.

V is TRBV30 and J is TRBJ1-1, with a weak D call TRBD1 (5 bases). The CDR3 covers 14 residues. V shed 0 bases and J shed 4 bases, with 12 bases lying between them. Germline V gives CDR1 GTSNPN, CDR2 SVGIG (reference sequence). CDR3 in DNA: TGTGCCTGGAGTGTAGTAGGGGTCGGCACTGAAGCTTTCTTT. It specifies CAWSVVGVGTEAFF.

This chain links TRBV6-1 with TRBJ2-5; 8 nucleotides match TRBD2. CDR1 is MNHNS and CDR2 is SASEGT in the germline V gene. J was trimmed by 4 bases and V by 4 bases; bases with no gene match: 11. The CDR3 spans 16 residues. CDR3 sequence: CASSGLAGGRGETQYF. The CDR3 DNA follows: TGTGCCAGCAGTGGATTGGCGGGGGGACGGGGAGAGACCCAGTACTTC.

The chain couples TRBV15 to TRBJ1-5; TRBD1 aligns across 7 bases. CDR1 is LNHNV, CDR2 YYDKDF, per germline (reference sequence). The CDR3 runs 17 residues. V dropped 0 bases and J dropped 1; count of bases not matched to a gene: 6. CDR3: CATSRDHGDSSNQPQHF. CDR3 bases: TGTGCCACCAGCAGAGATCACGGGGACAGCAGCAATCAGCCCCAGCATTTT.

J is TRBJ2-4 and V is TRBV19; 9 bases fit TRBD1. This CDR3 spans 15 amino acids. The germline CDR1 and CDR2 sequences are LNHDA and SQIVND (reference sequence). The V segment lost 5 bases and the J segment 6 bases; nucleotides outside the gene matches: 8. The CDR3 spells CASSPGQGGRNIQYF. For the CDR3, the DNA is TGTGCCAGTAGTCCGGGACAGGGTGGTCGAAACATTCAGTACTTC.